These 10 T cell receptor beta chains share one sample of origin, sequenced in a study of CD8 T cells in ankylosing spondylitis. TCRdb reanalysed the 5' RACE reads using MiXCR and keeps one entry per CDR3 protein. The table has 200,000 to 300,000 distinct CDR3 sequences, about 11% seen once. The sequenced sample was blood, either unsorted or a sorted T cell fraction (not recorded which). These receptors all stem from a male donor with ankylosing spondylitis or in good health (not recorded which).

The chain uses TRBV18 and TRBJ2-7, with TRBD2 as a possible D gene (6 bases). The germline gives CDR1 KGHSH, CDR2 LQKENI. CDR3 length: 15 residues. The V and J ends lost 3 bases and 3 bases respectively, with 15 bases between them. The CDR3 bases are TGTGCCAGCTCACCGTCGGAGGGAGGCGTCTACGAGCAGTACTTC. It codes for CASSPSEGGVYEQYF. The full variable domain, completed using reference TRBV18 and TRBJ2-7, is NAGVMQNPRHLVRRRGQEARLRCSPMKGHSHVYWYRQLPEEGLKFMVYLQKENIIDESGMPKERFSAEFPKEGPSILRIQQVVRGDSAAYFCASSPSEGGVYEQYFGPGTRLTVT.

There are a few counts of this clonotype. The CDR3 sequence is CASSLGRQGPYEQYF. The CDR3 region has the DNA TGTGCCAGCAGCTTAGGTCGGCAGGGACCCTACGAGCAGTACTTC. The chain recombines TRBV7-8 with TRBJ2-7; D may correspond to TRBD1 or TRBD2 (5 bases each). CDR1 and CDR2 (germline): SGHVS, FQNEAQ. V lost 1 base, J lost 2 bases, and 12 bases lay in between. This CDR3 has 15 amino acids.

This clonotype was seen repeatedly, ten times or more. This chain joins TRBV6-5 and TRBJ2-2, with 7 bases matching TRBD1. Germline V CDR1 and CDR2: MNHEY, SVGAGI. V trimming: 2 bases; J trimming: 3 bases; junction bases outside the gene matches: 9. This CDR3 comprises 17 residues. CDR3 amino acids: CASSYGHRTGHTGELFF. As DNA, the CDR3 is TGTGCCAGCAGTTACGGCCACCGGACAGGCCACACCGGGGAGCTGTTTTTT.

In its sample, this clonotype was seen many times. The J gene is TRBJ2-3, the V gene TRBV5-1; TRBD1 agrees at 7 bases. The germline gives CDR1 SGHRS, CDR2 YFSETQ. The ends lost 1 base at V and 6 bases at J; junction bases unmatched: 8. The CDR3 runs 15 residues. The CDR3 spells CASSLPRQGMDTQYF. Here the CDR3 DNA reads TGCGCCAGCAGCTTGCCAAGACAGGGTATGGATACGCAGTATTTT.

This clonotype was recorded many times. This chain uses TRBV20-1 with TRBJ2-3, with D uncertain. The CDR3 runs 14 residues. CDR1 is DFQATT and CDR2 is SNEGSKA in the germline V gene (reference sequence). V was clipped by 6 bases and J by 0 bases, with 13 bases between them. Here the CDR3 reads CSATATSSTDTQYF. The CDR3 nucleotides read TGCAGTGCAACGGCCACGTCTAGCACAGATACGCAGTATTTT.

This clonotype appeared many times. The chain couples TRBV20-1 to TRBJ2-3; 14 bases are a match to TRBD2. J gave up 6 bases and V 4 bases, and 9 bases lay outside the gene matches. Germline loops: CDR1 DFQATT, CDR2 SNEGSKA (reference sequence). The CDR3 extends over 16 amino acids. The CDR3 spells CSATRLAGGPSDTQYF. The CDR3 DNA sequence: TGCAGTGCTACCCGACTAGCGGGAGGGCCATCGGATACGCAGTATTTT.

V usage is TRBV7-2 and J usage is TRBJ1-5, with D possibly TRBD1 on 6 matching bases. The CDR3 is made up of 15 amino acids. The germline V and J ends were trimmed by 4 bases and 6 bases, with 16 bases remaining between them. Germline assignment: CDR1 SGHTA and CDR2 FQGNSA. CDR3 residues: CASSSQGVVGQPQHF. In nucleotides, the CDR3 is TGTGCCAGCAGCTCACAGGGAGTGGTGGGTCAGCCCCAGCATTTT.

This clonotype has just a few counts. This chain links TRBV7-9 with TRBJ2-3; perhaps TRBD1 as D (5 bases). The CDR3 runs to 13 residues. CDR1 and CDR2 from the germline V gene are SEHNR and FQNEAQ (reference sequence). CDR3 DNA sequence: TGTGCGGGGCTCGCAGGGAACACAGATACGCAGTATTTT. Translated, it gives CAGLAGNTDTQYF.

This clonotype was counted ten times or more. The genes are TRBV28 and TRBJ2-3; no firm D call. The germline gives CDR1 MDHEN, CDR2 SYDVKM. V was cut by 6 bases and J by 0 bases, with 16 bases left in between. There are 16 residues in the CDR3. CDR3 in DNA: TGTGCCAGCAGCCTCCGTTACGGACCTAGCACAGATACGCAGTATTTT. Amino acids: CASSLRYGPSTDTQYF.

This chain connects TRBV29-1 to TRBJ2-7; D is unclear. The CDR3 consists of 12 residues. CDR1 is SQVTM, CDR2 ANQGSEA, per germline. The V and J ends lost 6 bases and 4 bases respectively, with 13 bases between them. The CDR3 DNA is TGCAGCGTATACCTTGGAATTTACGAGCAGTACTTC. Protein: CSVYLGIYEQYF.